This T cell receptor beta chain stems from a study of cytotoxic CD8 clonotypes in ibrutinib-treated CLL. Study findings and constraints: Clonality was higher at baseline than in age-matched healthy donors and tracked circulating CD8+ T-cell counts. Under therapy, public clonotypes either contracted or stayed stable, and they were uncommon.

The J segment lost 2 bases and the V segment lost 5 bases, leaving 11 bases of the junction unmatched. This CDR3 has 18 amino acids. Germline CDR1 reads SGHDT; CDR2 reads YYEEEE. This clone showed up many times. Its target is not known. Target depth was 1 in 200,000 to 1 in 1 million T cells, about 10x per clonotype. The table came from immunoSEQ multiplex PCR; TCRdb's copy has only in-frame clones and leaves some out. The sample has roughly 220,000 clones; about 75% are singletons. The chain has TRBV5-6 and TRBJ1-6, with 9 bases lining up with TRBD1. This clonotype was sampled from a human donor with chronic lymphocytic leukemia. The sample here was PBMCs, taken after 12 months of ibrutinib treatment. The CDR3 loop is CASSPTGGAFPYNSPLHF. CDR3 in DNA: TGTGCCAGCAGTCCTACAGGGGGCGCGTTCCCCTATAATTCACCCCTCCACTTT.